Below are 22 T cell receptor beta chains sequenced from a single sample in a study of pediatric ulcerative colitis. TCRdb's copy holds only in-frame clones and misses some; the assay was immunoSEQ multiplex PCR. Among around 64,000 clones listed, over 65% were seen once. Specimen: blood. These receptor sequences come from a boy under 18 with moderate ulcerative colitis.

The genes are TRBV30 and TRBJ2-3; D is possibly TRBD1 (5 bases). Between the trimmed V and J ends, which lost 0 bases and 0 bases, there was a span of 13 bases. Germline lookup yields CDR1 GTSNPN and CDR2 SVGIG (reference sequence). This CDR3 comprises 16 residues. CDR3 amino acids: CAWSVGQGKSTDTQYF. Written as DNA, the CDR3 is TGTGCCTGGAGTGTAGGGCAGGGAAAGAGCACAGATACGCAGTATTTT.

The chain links TRBV13 to TRBJ1-2; D is undetermined. In germline, CDR1 is PRHDT, CDR2 FYEKMQ (reference sequence). Trimming removed 5 bases from V and 0 bases from J, with 22 bases in between. This CDR3 region has 18 residues. In DNA form, the CDR3 reads TGTGCCAGCAGCCTACTAGGTCGTTGGGAGACACCTAACTATGGCTACACCTTC. This translates into CASSLLGRWETPNYGYTF.

The V call is TRBV5-1, the J call TRBJ2-5; a weak D match, TRBD2 (6 bases). The V end lost 4 bases, the J end lost 5 bases, and 18 bases lay between the germline ends. The germline V gene encodes CDR1 SGHRS and CDR2 YFSETQ. The CDR3 loop spans 15 amino acids. CDR3 residues: CASSTTGGQVETQYF. The DNA for the CDR3 is TGCGCCAGCAGCACAACAGGAGGGCAAGTGGAGACCCAGTACTTC. The entire variable domain, with the rest obtained from reference TRBV5-1 and TRBJ2-5, is as follows: KAGVTQTPRYLIKTRGQQVTLSCSPISGHRSVSWYQQTPGQGLQFLFEYFSETQRNKGNFPGRFSGRQFSNSRSEMNVSTLELGDSALYLCASSTTGGQVETQYFGPGTRLLVL.

This chain links TRBV5-6 with TRBJ2-1; 7 nucleotides agree with TRBD2. The germline V gene has CDR1 SGHDT and CDR2 YYEEEE. Trimming cost V 1 base and J 4 bases; bases outside gene matches: 5. The length of the CDR3 is 15 residues. The CDR3 DNA follows: TGTGCCAGCAGCTTGCGTCTAGCGGTTTACAATGAGCAGTTCTTC. Translated, it gives CASSLRLAVYNEQFF.

V usage is TRBV6-5 and J usage is TRBJ2-7; D might be TRBD1 (5 bases). Trimming removed 5 bases from V and 0 bases from J, with 11 bases in between. The length of the CDR3 is 14 residues. Per germline, CDR1 MNHEY and CDR2 SVGAGI. The CDR3 reads CASSRGASSYEQYF. As DNA, the CDR3 is TGTGCCAGCAGTAGGGGTGCTAGCTCCTACGAGCAGTACTTC.

As DNA, the CDR3 is TGTGCCAGCAGCTTAGGCCTAACAGGAGCCTACGAGCAGTACTTC. Residues: CASSLGLTGAYEQYF. The gene calls are TRBV13 and TRBJ2-7, with D tentatively TRBD1 (5 bases). The CDR3 length is 15 residues. The germline V and J ends were trimmed by 0 bases and 2 bases, with 11 bases remaining between them. Germline CDR1 is PRHDT and CDR2 is FYEKMQ (reference sequence).

The gene calls are TRBV7-2 and TRBJ2-7, with no clear D. The germline V gene encodes CDR1 SGHTA and CDR2 FQGNSA. The germline V and J ends were trimmed by 2 bases and 2 bases, with 13 bases remaining between them. The CDR3 spans 15 residues. This chain's CDR3 is CASSLSQVPTYEQYF. The DNA of the CDR3 is TGTGCCAGCAGCTTAAGTCAGGTCCCGACCTACGAGCAGTACTTC.

The chain is built from TRBV4-1 and TRBJ2-1; tentative D call: TRBD2 (6 bases). V was cut by 1 base and J by 8 bases, with 15 bases left in between. Looked up from germline, CDR1 is MGHRA and CDR2 is YSYEKL. This CDR3 has 15 amino acids. In nucleotides, the CDR3 is TGCGCCAGCAGCCAAGGCGGGACCTTCGGGGATGAGCAGTTCTTC. The encoded protein is CASSQGGTFGDEQFF.

This chain uses TRBV19 with TRBJ1-1; D is perhaps TRBD1 (6 bases). The CDR3 is 16 amino acids. Germline values: CDR1 LNHDA, CDR2 SQIVND (reference sequence). V lost 6 bases to trimming and J lost 1 base, with 18 bases between them. The CDR3 sequence is CASSAIPGHSNTEAFF. The DNA for the CDR3 is TGTGCCAGTAGCGCCATACCGGGACACTCGAACACTGAAGCTTTCTTT. The full variable domain, its missing parts supplied by reference TRBV19 and TRBJ1-1, is DGGITQSPKYLFRKEGQNVTLSCEQNLNHDAMYWYRQDPGQGLRLIYYSQIVNDFQKGDIAEGYSVSREKKESFPLTVTSAQKNPTAFYLCASSAIPGHSNTEAFFGQGTRLTVV.

This clone is a singleton in its sample. V gene TRBV10-1 combines with J gene TRBJ2-1; 8 bases align to TRBD1. V lost 0 bases and J lost 3; bases outside the gene matches: 4. The CDR3 has 16 residues. The germline CDR1 and CDR2 sequences are WNHNN and SYGVQD (reference sequence). The CDR3 here is CASSESGQGYYNEQFF. CDR3 bases: TGCGCCAGCAGTGAGTCCGGACAGGGTTACTACAATGAGCAGTTCTTC.

The V call is TRBV10-3, the J call TRBJ2-3, with D perhaps TRBD1 (6 bases). Germline V gene data show CDR1 as ENHRY and CDR2 as SYGVKD. Trimming shortened V by 0 bases and J by 3 bases, and 31 bases separated the two germline ends. The CDR3 sequence is 22 residues long. CDR3 loop: CAISESIRGLAGANLETDTQYF. CDR3 coding DNA: TGTGCCATCAGTGAGTCGATTCGTGGTCTTGCAGGGGCGAATTTAGAAACAGATACGCAGTATTTT.

The genes are TRBV4-3 and TRBJ2-5; D call uncertain. The CDR3 runs 15 residues. Germline V gives CDR1 LGHNA, CDR2 YSLEER. V shed 0 bases and J shed 4 bases, with 12 bases lying between them. The CDR3 spells CASSQDMAGGETQYF. CDR3 bases: TGCGCCAGCAGCCAAGACATGGCCGGCGGAGAGACCCAGTACTTC.

The chain has TRBV18 and TRBJ2-1; the match to TRBD1 covers 8 bases. The CDR3 is made up of 16 amino acids. V trimming: 1 base; J trimming: 8 bases; junction bases outside the gene matches: 10. Germline lookup yields CDR1 KGHSH and CDR2 LQKENI. CDR3 sequence reads: CASSPLDRGRFDEQFF. The CDR3 DNA reads TGTGCCAGCTCACCACTAGACAGGGGTAGATTCGATGAGCAGTTCTTC.

The V and J genes are TRBV4-2 and TRBJ2-5; 7 nucleotides match TRBD1. This CDR3 comprises 15 residues. Germline V CDR1 and CDR2: LGHNA, YNFKEQ. The junction had 7 bases not matched to a gene; V was cut back by 5 bases and J by 1 base. The CDR3 protein is CASSTFGTAQETQYF. DNA for the CDR3: TGTGCCAGCAGCACCTTCGGGACAGCCCAAGAGACCCAGTACTTC.

The chain combines TRBV6-1 with TRBJ1-4; 7 bases map to TRBD1. The CDR3 has 15 residues. V dropped 8 bases and J dropped 0; count of bases not matched to a gene: 6. Germline values: CDR1 MNHNS, CDR2 SASEGT. CDR3 nucleotides: TGTGCCAGCTCGGACAGGACTGCAACTAATGAAAAACTGTTTTTT. This encodes CASSDRTATNEKLFF.

J is TRBJ1-2 and V is TRBV13, with D perhaps matching TRBD1 (6 bases). CDR1 is PRHDT and CDR2 is FYEKMQ in the germline V gene (reference sequence). V was shortened by 1 base and J by 13 bases, with 22 bases between the two germline ends. CDR3 length equals 15 residues. The CDR3 DNA reads TGTGCCAGCAGCTTAGAACGGCTGGGGGCGCCTGTGCGCACCTTC. Translation: CASSLERLGAPVRTF.

The chain couples TRBV7-9 to TRBJ2-7; D unclear. V shed 5 bases and J shed 7 bases, with 18 bases lying between them. Germline-derived CDR1 and CDR2 are SEHNR and FQNEAQ (reference sequence). The CDR3 is 14 residues long. CDR3 amino acids: CASSPTGRPSEQYF. The CDR3 DNA reads as TGTGCCAGCAGCCCAACGGGCAGGCCGTCGGAGCAGTACTTC.

The rearrangement uses TRBV18 and TRBJ2-7; 7 bases match TRBD1. The length of the CDR3 is 16 residues. Looked up from germline, CDR1 is KGHSH and CDR2 is LQKENI. V was pared by 3 bases and J by 0 bases, with 8 bases of the junction left unmatched. The CDR3: CASSPPKTGSSYEQYF. CDR3 DNA sequence: TGTGCCAGCTCACCTCCGAAGACAGGGAGCTCCTACGAGCAGTACTTC.

This chain uses TRBV9 with TRBJ2-5; TRBD2 is a possible D gene (6 bases). Germline lookup yields CDR1 SGDLS and CDR2 YYNGEE. This CDR3 contains 14 residues. V dropped 2 bases and J dropped 5 bases, with 13 bases sitting between them. DNA of the CDR3: TGTGCCAGCAGCGTGGCGCGGGGTCGCGAGACCCAGTACTTC. It is translated as CASSVARGRETQYF.

This clone was picked up one time. The V call is TRBV10-3, the J call TRBJ2-7; D gene unclear. Looked up from germline, CDR1 is ENHRY and CDR2 is SYGVKD. This CDR3 is 14 amino acids long. Trimming took off 1 base at V and 6 bases at J, with 13 bases between the two ends. The CDR3 is CAISELAGDSEQYF. CDR3 in DNA: TGTGCCATCAGTGAGTTGGCAGGAGATTCCGAGCAGTACTTC.

The chain uses TRBV4-1 and TRBJ1-1, with TRBD1 matching 8 bases. This CDR3 region has 15 residues. CDR1 and CDR2 (germline): MGHRA, YSYEKL. Losses at the gene ends were 4 bases for V and 5 bases for J; bases not matched to a gene: 9. The CDR3 sequence: CASSRTGTGKTEAFF. In DNA, the CDR3 is TGCGCCAGCAGCCGCACCGGGACAGGAAAGACTGAAGCTTTCTTT.

This chain uses TRBV5-6 with TRBJ2-7; possibly TRBD1 for D (6 bases). In germline, CDR1 is SGHDT, CDR2 YYEEEE. V was trimmed by 1 base and J by 6 bases, leaving 8 bases between them. The CDR3 runs 12 residues. CDR3 protein: CASSLIQGEQYF. The CDR3 nucleotides read TGTGCCAGCAGCTTGATACAGGGCGAGCAGTACTTC.